The table lists the clone carrying this T cell receptor (beta chain) with a few counts. Its target is not known. This sample is drawn from a study of beta chain features in type 1 diabetes. As every portion of the isolated RNA was reverse transcribed, the sequencing read expressed TCRB transcripts. TCRdb keeps only in-frame clones here, not all; method: immunoSEQ multiplex PCR. Counted here are a few hundred thousand clones, approximately 28% occurring once; the ten biggest clones make up around 0.065%. Findings and limits, study-wide: When Type 1 diabetes patients were examined, their TCRB CDR3s proved moderately but significantly shorter in all four CD4+ subsets.

The V gene lost 3 bases and the J gene lost 8 bases, with 13 bases spanning the gap. CDR1 and CDR2 from the germline V gene are SQVTM and ANQGSEA. This CDR3 is built from 12 residues. The chain is built from TRBV29-1 and TRBJ1-2; D remains ambiguous. Sequenced sample: naive CD4+ T cells from blood. The TCR sequence derives from a man aged 18 to 30 in good health. The CDR3: CSVERQVEGYTF. DNA for the CDR3: TGCAGCGTTGAGAGGCAGGTGGAAGGCTACACCTTC.